A selection of T cell receptor beta chains follows, all from one sample in a study of beta chain features in type 1 diabetes. Assay used: immunoSEQ multiplex PCR; TCRdb lists only in-frame clones, some missing. The sample lists under 550,000 clones, over 10% seen once, with more than 0.045% in the top ten. Sequenced material: naive CD4+ T cells from blood. These receptors originate from a woman aged 18-29 years in good health. CDR3s include the opening cysteine and the closing phenylalanine or tryptophan. A D gene is named only where the DNA matches it firmly. Clone size is shown for a subset of rows, as once, few, many or a class of expanded clone.

length,size,V,D,J,DNA,CDR3
17,-,TRBV18,-,TRBJ1-4,TGTGCCAGCTCAGTAAAAGGACAGACATCAACTAATGAAAAACTGTTTTTT,CASSVKGQTSTNEKLFF
19,-,TRBV7-9,-,TRBJ2-6,TGTGCCAGCAGCCCGCCCATGGGACTCCCGATCTCTGGGGCCAACGTCCTGACTTTC,CASSPPMGLPISGANVLTF
11,-,TRBV20-1,-,TRBJ2-5,TGCAGTTATACACGGCTCGAGACCCAGTACTTC,CSYTRLETQYF
15,few,TRBV5-1,-,TRBJ2-7,TGCGCCAGCGGCGGAAACAGGAGCAGCTCCTACGAGCAGTACTTC,CASGGNRSSSYEQYF
15,few,TRBV13,TRBD1,TRBJ1-2,TGTGCCAGCAGCCCCAACCGGGACAGGGGGCTTGGCTACACCTTC,CASSPNRDRGLGYTF
14,few,TRBV7-9,-,TRBJ2-5,TGTGCCAGCAGCGTCAGGGTGGGGTCGGGGACCCAGTACTTC,CASSVRVGSGTQYF
16,few,TRBV13,TRBD2,TRBJ2-5,TGTGCCAGCAGCCCTTATAGCGGGGGGGCGAGAGAGACCCAGTACTTC,CASSPYSGGARETQYF
14,-,TRBV5-1,-,TRBJ2-5,TGCGCCAGCAGCTTGGGAGCGGGCCAAGAGACCCAGTACTTC,CASSLGAGQETQYF
18,few,TRBV7-9,TRBD1,TRBJ2-6,TGTGCCAGCAGCTTAGGGCACAGGGGACCCTCTGGGGCCAACGTCCTGACTTTC,CASSLGHRGPSGANVLTF
16,few,TRBV29-1,TRBD2,TRBJ2-6,TGCAGCGTTCTAGCGGGAACCCACTCTGGGGCCAACGTCCTGACTTTC,CSVLAGTHSGANVLTF
12,-,TRBV5-1,-,TRBJ2-7,TGCGCCAGCAGCTTGGGTGATACCGAGCAGTACTTC,CASSLGDTEQYF
16,few,TRBV13,TRBD2,TRBJ2-3,TGTGCCAGCAGCCTACCGGGACTAGCGCCCACAGATACGCAGTATTTT,CASSLPGLAPTDTQYF
12,-,TRBV29-1,TRBD1,TRBJ1-2,TGCAGCGTCGAGGACAGGGCGGATGGCTACACCTTC,CSVEDRADGYTF
15,-,TRBV7-9,-,TRBJ1-2,TGTGCCAGCAGCTTAACCGTAGGACAGAACTATGGCTACACCTTC,CASSLTVGQNYGYTF
13,few,TRBV5-6,-,TRBJ1-1,TGTGCCAGCAGCTCTGGACTGAACACTGAAGCTTTCTTT,CASSSGLNTEAFF
11,few,TRBV7-2,-,TRBJ2-5,TGTGCCAGCAGCATTAAAGAGACCCAGTACTTC,CASSIKETQYF
14,-,TRBV2,TRBD1,TRBJ1-1,TGTGCCAGCAGCAAACGACAGGGCCGGACTGAAGCTTTCTTT,CASSKRQGRTEAFF
13,-,TRBV5-6,TRBD1,TRBJ1-1,TGTGCCAGCAGCTTAGGGACAGAAACCGGAGCTTTCTTT,CASSLGTETGAFF
13,-,TRBV28,-,TRBJ2-2,TGTGCCAGCAGCCTCCCTCTCGGGGGGGAGCTGTTTTTT,CASSLPLGGELFF
13,-,TRBV7-2,-,TRBJ2-5,TGTGCCAGCAGCCTATTTTTTCGGGAGACCCAGTACTTC,CASSLFFRETQYF
14,-,TRBV7-6,-,TRBJ2-5,TGTGCCAGCAGCCCCTGGCCTAGGGAGAAGACCCAGTACTTC,CASSPWPREKTQYF
16,-,TRBV4-1,TRBD1,TRBJ2-1,TGCGCCAGCAGCCAAGGCCTCAGGGGGCGGCAGAATGAGCAGTTCTTC,CASSQGLRGRQNEQFF
16,few,TRBV25-1,-,TRBJ1-1,TGTGCCAGCACCTCCGCGCGGGGGGCGCGGGGCACTGAAGCTTTCTTT,CASTSARGARGTEAFF
15,few,TRBV7-9,TRBD1,TRBJ2-7,TGTGCCAGCAGCCCCCGGACAGGAGTTTCCTACGAGCAGTACTTC,CASSPRTGVSYEQYF
14,-,TRBV7-2,-,TRBJ2-1,TGTGCCAGCAGCTTACGAGGGGGTCTAAATGAGCAGTTCTTC,CASSLRGGLNEQFF
15,-,TRBV10-3,-,TRBJ2-1,TGTGCCATCAGTGAGTTGGGGGGCGGGTTGAATGAGCAGTTCTTC,CAISELGGGLNEQFF
15,-,TRBV18,TRBD2,TRBJ2-1,TGTGCCAGCTCACCACCGGTCCAGCGGGGGTATGAGCAGTTCTTC,CASSPPVQRGYEQFF
12,-,TRBV9,-,TRBJ1-5,TGTGGGGTGATTAACCGTGATCAGCCCCAGCATTTT,CGVINRDQPQHF
14,-,TRBV30,-,TRBJ2-1,TGTGCCTGGAGTGTAACGTGGGCGGTGGGTGAGCAGTTCTTC,CAWSVTWAVGEQFF
15,-,TRBV30,TRBD1,TRBJ1-5,TGTGCCTGGAGTCCCTGGAGGGGGCTTGGACAGCCCCAGCATTTT,CAWSPWRGLGQPQHF
15,-,TRBV2,TRBD1,TRBJ2-3,TGTGCCAGCAAAGGACAGGGGGCCAGCACAGATACGCAGTATTTT,CASKGQGASTDTQYF
15,few,TRBV30,TRBD1,TRBJ1-1,TGTGCCTTGAGTGGGGACAGGGCTATTAACACTGAAGCTTTCTTT,CALSGDRAINTEAFF
15,-,TRBV4-3,-,TRBJ2-4,TGCGCCAGCAGCCAACAGGGGTTCTCCGAGAACATTCAGTACTTC,CASSQQGFSENIQYF
11,few,TRBV20-1,-,TRBJ1-1,TGCAGTGGGGATTCGGGGACTGAAGCTTTCTTT,CSGDSGTEAFF
15,few,TRBV6-5,-,TRBJ2-5,TGTGCCAGCAGGTCACCGAACAGAGCCCAAGAGACCCAGTACTTC,CASRSPNRAQETQYF
14,-,TRBV7-8,TRBD1,TRBJ2-3,TGTGCCAGCAGCTTGGACAGGGGGAAGGATACGCAGTATTTT,CASSLDRGKDTQYF
16,-,TRBV5-6,TRBD2,TRBJ2-3,TGTGCCAGCAGCCTCCTAGCGGGGGATAGCACAGATACGCAGTATTTT,CASSLLAGDSTDTQYF
13,few,TRBV5-4,-,TRBJ2-5,TGTGCCAGCAGCTTGTCAGGCCCGGGGACCCAGTACTTC,CASSLSGPGTQYF
15,once,TRBV9,-,TRBJ1-2,TGTGCCAGCAGCGAGCAAGGACACAGTAACTATGGCTACACCTTC,CASSEQGHSNYGYTF
16,-,TRBV7-9,-,TRBJ1-1,TGTGCCAGCAGCTTTAAGGCGGGACAAATGAACACTGAAGCTTTCTTT,CASSFKAGQMNTEAFF
15,-,TRBV6-6,TRBD1,TRBJ2-5,TGTGCCAGCAGTGCCGCCGGGACAGCAGAAGAGACCCAGTACTTC,CASSAAGTAEETQYF
15,few,TRBV19,-,TRBJ2-1,TGTGCCAGTAGTCTCCGGGTGGGGACCTACAATGAGCAGTTCTTC,CASSLRVGTYNEQFF
15,few,TRBV7-2,-,TRBJ2-2,TGTGCCAGCAGAGGAGACCGATCCATCACCGGGGAGCTGTTTTTT,CASRGDRSITGELFF
12,-,TRBV7-9,-,TRBJ2-7,TGTGCCAGCATATCCGGAGGGGAACTACAGTACTTC,CASISGGELQYF
14,few,TRBV7-2,TRBD2,TRBJ2-5,TGTGCCAGCAGGAAACGGGGGGGCCAAGAGACCCAGTACTTC,CASRKRGGQETQYF
14,few,TRBV7-3,TRBD2,TRBJ2-3,TGTGCCAGCAGCTTAGGACTAGCCGCAGATACGCAGTATTTT,CASSLGLAADTQYF
17,few,TRBV2,-,TRBJ2-2,TGTGCCAGCACAAGAGAACTCTCGACTAGTCGCACCGGGAAGCTGTTTTTT,CASTRELSTSRTGKLFF
16,-,TRBV2,TRBD1,TRBJ2-7,TGTGCCAGCAGACCGGGACAGCCCGGCGGGTTCTACGAGCAGTACTTC,CASRPGQPGGFYEQYF
14,-,TRBV29-1,-,TRBJ1-1,TGCAGCGTTGGAGAGTGGCCTTTAACAACTGAAGCTTTCTTT,CSVGEWPLTTEAFF
16,-,TRBV14,-,TRBJ2-3,TGTGCCAGCAGCCCGTCCATTGCTAGGCGCACAGATACGCAGTATTTT,CASSPSIARRTDTQYF
14,-,TRBV5-1,-,TRBJ1-4,TGCGCCAGCAGCCGGGGGGCTATTAATGAAAAACTGTTTTTT,CASSRGAINEKLFF
13,-,TRBV2,TRBD1,TRBJ2-5,TGTGCCAGCAGAAAAGGACAGGGAGAGACCCAGTACTTC,CASRKGQGETQYF
15,few,TRBV9,-,TRBJ2-3,TGTGCCAGCAGCCTAACGCGTCATAGCACAGATACGCAGTATTTT,CASSLTRHSTDTQYF
14,-,TRBV6-6,-,TRBJ1-4,TGTGCCAGCAGTAAGGAGGGGGCTAATGAAAAACTGTTTTTT,CASSKEGANEKLFF
12,-,TRBV2,-,TRBJ1-5,TGTGCCAGCAGCAGGATCAATCAGCCCCAGCATTTT,CASSRINQPQHF
15,few,TRBV27,TRBD2,TRBJ2-7,TGTGCCAGCAGTCCTCTAGCGGGAGATACCTACGAGCAGTACTTC,CASSPLAGDTYEQYF
14,few,TRBV4-3,-,TRBJ1-2,TGCGCCAGCAGCCAAGATCCCGCCGGACAGGGCTACACCTTC,CASSQDPAGQGYTF
15,-,TRBV5-1,TRBD2,TRBJ2-1,TGCGCCAGCAGCTTAACTTTAGCGGGGAACAATGAGCAGTTCTTC,CASSLTLAGNNEQFF
14,few,TRBV7-2,-,TRBJ1-4,TGTGCCAGCAGCCTGCCCGGGACCCTGGAAAAACTGTTTTTT,CASSLPGTLEKLFF